The 11 T cell receptor beta chains in this list originate from one sample, sequenced in a study of OX40 agonist ivuxolimab in advanced cancers. The protocol was immunoSEQ multiplex PCR, while the TCRdb copy is restricted to in-frame clones and leaves out a portion. The data contain 40,000 to 45,000 clones, 80% of them singletons. The specimen comprised CD4+ or CD8+ T cells sorted from blood, sampled in a trial of the OX40 agonist ivuxolimab. Receptor source: an adult with an advanced solid tumor such as melanoma, head and neck, liver or kidney cancer.

The chain carries TRBV5-4 and TRBJ2-1; 11 bases fit TRBD1. V trimming: 3 bases; J trimming: 4 bases; junction bases outside the gene matches: 6. Germline CDR1 and CDR2: SGHNT and YYREEE (reference sequence). The CDR3 is 16 residues long. DNA of the CDR3: TGTGCCAGCAGCTGGAGGGGGACAGGGGGTTACAATGAGCAGTTCTTC. This gives the protein CASSWRGTGGYNEQFF.

The chain has TRBV30 and TRBJ2-5; 8 bases map to TRBD2. The V and J ends lost 2 bases and 2 bases, in that order; junction bases with no gene match: 4. CDR1 is GTSNPN, CDR2 SVGIG, per germline (reference sequence). The CDR3 has 14 residues. CDR3 nucleotide sequence: TGTGCCTGGAGTAGCGGGAGAGTACAAGAGACCCAGTACTTC. Its protein is CAWSSGRVQETQYF.

The chain joins TRBV27 to TRBJ1-2; D is ambiguous. Germline V CDR1 and CDR2: MNHEY, SMNVEV (reference sequence). The CDR3 runs to 13 residues. Trimming took off 3 bases at V and 0 bases at J, with 5 bases between the two ends. The CDR3 region is CASSFSANYGYTF. The CDR3 coding sequence is TGTGCCAGCAGTTTTAGTGCTAACTATGGCTACACCTTC.

The CDR3 protein is CASSLSVAGGNEQFF. As DNA, the CDR3 is TGTGCCAGCAGCTTATCCGTAGCGGGAGGCAATGAGCAGTTCTTC. J is TRBJ2-1 and V is TRBV7-2, with 10 bases identical to TRBD2. The germline V gene encodes CDR1 SGHTA and CDR2 FQGNSA. Unmatched junction bases numbered 4, after V lost 2 bases and J lost 6 bases. CDR3 length: 15 residues. Drawing the rest from reference TRBV7-2 and TRBJ2-1, the complete variable domain is GAGVSQSPSNKVTEKGKDVELRCDPISGHTALYWYRQSLGQGLEFLIYFQGNSAPDKSGLPSDRFSAERTGGSVSTLTIQRTQQEDSAVYLCASSLSVAGGNEQFFGPGTRLTVL.

CDR3 sequence: CASSLWKDTSRETQYF. The CDR3 DNA reads TGTGCCAGCAGTTTATGGAAAGACACCTCCAGAGAGACCCAGTACTTC. This rearrangement joins TRBV28 to TRBJ2-5; no clear D gene. V shed 0 bases and J shed 4 bases, with 15 bases lying between them. This CDR3 has 16 amino acids. Germline V CDR1 and CDR2: MDHEN, SYDVKM. The variable domain in full, completed from reference TRBV28 and TRBJ2-5, reads DVKVTQSSRYLVKRTGEKVFLECVQDMDHENMFWYRQDPGLGLRLIYFSYDVKMKEKGDIPEGYSVSREKKERFSLILESASTNQTSMYLCASSLWKDTSRETQYFGPGTRLLVL.

The rearrangement uses TRBV7-8 and TRBJ2-2, with TRBD1 matching over 7 bases. Germline CDR1 is SGHVS and CDR2 is FQNEAQ. This CDR3 is built from 16 residues. V shed 5 bases, J shed 0 bases, and the junction held 6 bases outside the gene matches. Here the CDR3 reads CASSHSGTANTGELFF. The CDR3, as DNA: TGTGCCAGCAGCCATTCCGGGACAGCGAACACCGGGGAGCTGTTTTTT.

A few counts support this clone. The CDR3, as DNA: TGTGCCATCAGACAGGACAGGCTCAATCAGCCCCAGCATTTT. Translating gives CAIRQDRLNQPQHF. The rearrangement joins TRBV10-3 to TRBJ1-5; 7 bases line up with TRBD1. The germline gives CDR1 ENHRY, CDR2 SYGVKD. V lost 6 bases, J lost 3 bases, and 5 bases stayed unmatched. The CDR3 loop spans 14 amino acids.

This sequence joins TRBV19 and TRBJ2-2, with a tentative D call TRBD1 (6 bases). Between the trimmed V and J ends, which lost 8 bases and 0 bases, there was a span of 16 bases. The length of the CDR3 is 16 residues. Germline values: CDR1 LNHDA, CDR2 SQIVND (reference sequence). Here the CDR3 reads CASRNRETSNTGELFF. CDR3 nucleotide sequence: TGTGCCAGTCGTAACAGGGAGACCTCGAACACCGGGGAGCTGTTTTTT. Together with reference TRBV19 and TRBJ2-2, the CDR3 gives the full variable domain: DGGITQSPKYLFRKEGQNVTLSCEQNLNHDAMYWYRQDPGQGLRLIYYSQIVNDFQKGDIAEGYSVSREKKESFPLTVTSAQKNPTAFYLCASRNRETSNTGELFFGEGSRLTVL.

The J gene is TRBJ1-2, the V gene TRBV18; the D gene is possibly TRBD1 (5 bases). The CDR3 extends over 14 amino acids. V lost 0 bases and J 12 bases, leaving 17 bases between the germline ends. The germline V gene encodes CDR1 KGHSH and CDR2 LQKENI. CDR3 loop: CASSPPGGLRVHTF. The CDR3 DNA reads as TGTGCCAGCTCACCACCGGGGGGTCTACGGGTCCACACCTTC.

The count of this clone is one. The junction and the germline gene differ at one end; a read error may be behind it. The rearrangement uses TRBV7-7 and TRBJ2-5; D might be TRBD1 (7 bases). Germline CDR1 and CDR2: SSHAT and FNYEAQ (reference sequence). There are 13 residues in the CDR3. The CDR3 bases are TGTGCTAGCAGCTCAGGGGGGTTGGAGACCCAGTACTTC. Translated: CASSSGGLETQYF.

V gene TRBV5-1 combines with J gene TRBJ2-7, with 10 bases matching TRBD1. This CDR3 is built from 13 residues. V shed 7 bases and J 5 bases; nucleotides not matched to a gene: 6. In germline, CDR1 is SGHRS, CDR2 YFSETQ. For the CDR3, the DNA is TGCGCCAGCGCGGGACAGGGGTTCGACGAGCAGTACTTC. Residues: CASAGQGFDEQYF. The variable domain in full, with the rest retrieved from reference TRBV5-1 and TRBJ2-7, is KAGVTQTPRYLIKTRGQQVTLSCSPISGHRSVSWYQQTPGQGLQFLFEYFSETQRNKGNFPGRFSGRQFSNSRSEMNVSTLELGDSALYLCASAGQGFDEQYFGPGTRLTVT.